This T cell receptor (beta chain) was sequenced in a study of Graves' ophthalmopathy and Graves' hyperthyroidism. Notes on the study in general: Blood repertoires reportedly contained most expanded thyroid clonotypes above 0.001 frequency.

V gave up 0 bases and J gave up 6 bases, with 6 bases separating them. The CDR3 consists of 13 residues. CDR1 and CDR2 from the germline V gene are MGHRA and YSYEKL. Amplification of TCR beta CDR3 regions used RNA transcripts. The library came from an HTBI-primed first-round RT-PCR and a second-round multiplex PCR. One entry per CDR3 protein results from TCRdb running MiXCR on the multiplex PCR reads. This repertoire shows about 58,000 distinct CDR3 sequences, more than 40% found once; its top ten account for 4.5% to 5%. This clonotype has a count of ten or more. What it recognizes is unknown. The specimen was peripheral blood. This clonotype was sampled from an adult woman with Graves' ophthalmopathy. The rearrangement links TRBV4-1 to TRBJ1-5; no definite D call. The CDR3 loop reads CASSQEGAQPQHF. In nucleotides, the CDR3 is TGCGCCAGCAGCCAAGAAGGTGCTCAGCCCCAGCATTTT.